The source of this TCR beta chain is a study of regulatory T cells in long-lasting Graves disease. Overall study findings and caveats: Segments TRBV28, TRBJ1-2 and TRBJ2-5 showed preferential usage in persistent disease.

Combining iRepertoire HTBI primers with Arm-PCR of CDR3 regions, the authors built TCR beta libraries. How the authors handled the data: The study identified 55 to 80 TRBV and some 15 TRBJ segments across samples. TCRdb called the multiplex PCR reads again in MiXCR, with one record for every CDR3 protein. For this entry, the V and J calls and clone size follow TCRdb and not the study's own pipeline. The table lists approximately 400,000 distinct CDR3 sequences, roughly a quarter of them singletons. Notes on this clonotype: Its cognate antigen is unknown.

Time point described: persistent/refractory GD, antithyroid drugs over 5 years with positive TRAb. Preparation of the TCR library used RNA extracted from PBMCs. A peripheral blood sample, around 8.5 milliliters in volume, was drawn into EDTA tubes. The V end was cut by 2 bases, the J end by 7 bases, with 15 bases between. The length of the CDR3 is 15 residues. Germline lookup yields CDR1 DFQATT and CDR2 SNEGSKA (reference sequence). The sample consisted of peripheral blood mononuclear cells (PBMCs), taken when the disease was refractory, from a patient treated with antithyroid drugs. The receptor was isolated from a female donor with Graves disease. The chain uses TRBV20-1 and TRBJ1-6; no clear D. This CDR3 reads CSARRTTGQNSPLHF. DNA for the CDR3: TGCAGTGCTAGACGAACGACTGGGCAGAATTCACCCCTCCACTTT.